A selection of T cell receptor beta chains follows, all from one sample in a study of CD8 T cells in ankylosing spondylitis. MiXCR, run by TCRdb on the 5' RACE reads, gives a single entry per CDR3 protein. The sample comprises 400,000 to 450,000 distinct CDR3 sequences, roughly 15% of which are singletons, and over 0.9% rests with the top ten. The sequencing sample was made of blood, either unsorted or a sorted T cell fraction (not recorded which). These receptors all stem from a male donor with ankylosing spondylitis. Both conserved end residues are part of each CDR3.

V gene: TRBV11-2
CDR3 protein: CASSLRLGLAGVASYEQYF

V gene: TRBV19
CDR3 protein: CASSTPRGRQETQYF

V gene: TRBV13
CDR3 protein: CASSLRSGDEQFF

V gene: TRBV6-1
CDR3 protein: CASSRSGSGPGELFF

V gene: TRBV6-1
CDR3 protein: CASRLGLYNEQFF

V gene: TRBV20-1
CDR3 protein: CSARDPDGLSNQPQHF

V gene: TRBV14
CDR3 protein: CASSHRTGARGYTF

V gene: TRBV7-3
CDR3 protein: CASSSNDSSLDNEQFF

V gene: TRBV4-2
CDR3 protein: CASSQDKETDNSNQPQHF

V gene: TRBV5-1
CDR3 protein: CASSLGAENTIYF

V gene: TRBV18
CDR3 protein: CASSPPELAGVYEQYF

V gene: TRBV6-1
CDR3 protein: CASSSPGLAGGLETDTQYF

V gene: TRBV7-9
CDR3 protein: CASSSNGGREGVYGYTF

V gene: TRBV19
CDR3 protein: CASSIKEGDGYEQYF